This entry lists 14 T cell receptor beta chains sequenced from one sample in a study of shared clonotypes between healthy human individuals. This table comes from immunoSEQ multiplex PCR, and its TCRdb copy is limited to in-frame clones, with some not included. The top ten hold 0.1% to 0.15% of the sample, which has 2 million to 2.5 million clones, approximately 96% seen once. The source material was naive CD4+ T cells sorted from blood. As for subset: CD45RA+ positively selected. The source is a man between 18 and 29 years old in good health.

The chain recombines TRBV7-2 with TRBJ1-6; D is undetermined. There are 14 residues in the CDR3. V was shortened by 5 bases and J by 7 bases, with 12 bases between the two germline ends. Germline V gene lookup returns CDR1 SGHTA and CDR2 FQGNSA. CDR3 sequence (DNA): TGTGCCAGCAGCCCGACGGCGGGAAATTCACCCCTCCACTTT. Translating gives CASSPTAGNSPLHF.

The chain carries TRBV11-3 and TRBJ1-4, with TRBD1 matching 8 bases. V shed 2 bases, J shed 5 bases, and the junction held 4 bases outside the gene matches. Per germline, CDR1 SGHNT and CDR2 YENEEA. This CDR3 is built from 15 residues. The CDR3 coding sequence is TGTGCCAGCAGCTTAAAGGGGGACAGGAATGAAAAACTGTTTTTT. It translates to CASSLKGDRNEKLFF. The full variable domain, with the rest looked up from reference TRBV11-3 and TRBJ1-4, is EAGVVQSPRYKIIEKKQPVAFWCNPISGHNTLYWYLQNLGQGPELLIRYENEEAVDDSQLPKDRFSAERLKGVDSTLKIQPAELGDSAVYLCASSLKGDRNEKLFFGSGTQLSVL.

This chain links TRBV27 with TRBJ2-7, with 7 bases lining up with TRBD1. The CDR3 loop spans 13 amino acids. V shed 6 bases and J 6 bases; nucleotides not matched to a gene: 8. Germline V gene data show CDR1 as MNHEY and CDR2 as SMNVEV (reference sequence). The CDR3 spells CASRPDRVSEQYF. The CDR3 DNA sequence: TGTGCCAGCAGGCCCGACAGGGTAAGCGAGCAGTACTTC.

This chain connects TRBV10-2 to TRBJ2-5; D gene ambiguous. This CDR3 region has 14 residues. The V end lost 7 bases, the J end lost 1 base, and 13 bases lay between the germline ends. Germline V lookup: CDR1 WSHSY, CDR2 SAAADI. CDR3 amino acids: CASTLSDLQETQYF. The CDR3 nucleotides are TGCGCCAGCACGCTGAGCGACCTCCAAGAGACCCAGTACTTC.

The rearrangement links TRBV28 to TRBJ1-2; TRBD1 might be the D (5 bases). Germline CDR1 MDHEN, CDR2 SYDVKM. V dropped 3 bases and J dropped 8 bases, with 16 bases sitting between them. This CDR3 spans 14 amino acids. CDR3: CASSFSRGAGGYTF. Here the CDR3 DNA reads TGTGCCAGCAGTTTTTCAAGGGGCGCGGGAGGCTACACCTTC.

The chain links TRBV11-2 to TRBJ2-3; possibly TRBD2 for D (6 bases). The CDR3 sequence is 15 residues long. The germline V gene has CDR1 SGHAT and CDR2 FQNNGV. Trimming took 4 bases from V and 0 from J, leaving 11 bases between them. CDR3 sequence: CASSWGLESTDTQYF. The DNA of the CDR3 is TGTGCCAGCAGCTGGGGACTTGAAAGCACAGATACGCAGTATTTT.

The chain joins TRBV18 to TRBJ1-5; D is uncertain. The CDR3 sequence is 14 residues long. The V gene's germline CDR1 is KGHSH and CDR2 LQKENI. V dropped 6 bases and J dropped 4 bases, with 13 bases sitting between them. Written as DNA, the CDR3 is TGTGCCAGCTCCCGGGAGGTAAAAAATCAGCCCCAGCATTTT. Its translation: CASSREVKNQPQHF.

The chain recombines TRBV9 with TRBJ1-4, with 9 bases lining up with TRBD1. Losses at the gene ends were 0 bases for V and 11 bases for J; bases not matched to a gene: 5. Looked up from germline, CDR1 is SGDLS and CDR2 is YYNGEE. The CDR3 length is 14 residues. The CDR3 coding sequence is TGTGCCAGCAGCGTAGAAGGTGACAGGGGGAAACTGTTTTTT. As protein: CASSVEGDRGKLFF.

The rearrangement links TRBV4-2 to TRBJ2-6; D is unresolved. Trimming pared 0 bases from V and 0 bases from J, leaving 15 bases between. The CDR3 loop spans 19 amino acids. The germline CDR1 and CDR2 sequences are LGHNA and YNFKEQ. The CDR3 sequence: CASSQDRPRRSSGANVLTF. The CDR3 DNA is TGTGCCAGCAGCCAAGACCGCCCCAGGCGAAGCTCTGGGGCCAACGTCCTGACTTTC.

CDR3 in amino acids: CASSILAGGNGNEQFF. The CDR3 region has the DNA TGTGCCAGCAGCATTCTAGCGGGAGGAAACGGCAATGAGCAGTTCTTC. The rearrangement uses TRBV9 and TRBJ2-1; 11 nucleotides match TRBD2. The trim removed 4 bases at V and 6 bases at J, leaving 9 bases unmatched. The CDR3 runs 16 residues. Germline V gene lookup returns CDR1 SGDLS and CDR2 YYNGEE.

The chain uses TRBV5-8 and TRBJ2-5; D unresolved. This CDR3 is built from 14 residues. V was clipped by 4 bases and J by 2 bases, with 12 bases between them. CDR1 and CDR2 from the germline V gene are SGHTS and YDEGEE. Here the CDR3 DNA reads TGTGCCAGCAGCCCTGGACCGGCTCAAGAGACCCAGTACTTC. It translates to CASSPGPAQETQYF.

Here the CDR3 reads CASSMGGRWLSYEQYF. As DNA, the CDR3 is TGTGCCAGTAGTATGGGGGGCCGCTGGTTGTCCTACGAGCAGTACTTC. The chain carries TRBV19 and TRBJ2-7, with D perhaps matching TRBD1 or TRBD2 (6 bases each). The CDR3 extends over 16 amino acids. CDR1 and CDR2 (germline): LNHDA, SQIVND (reference sequence). V lost 3 bases and J lost 1, with 16 bases in between.

The chain uses TRBV10-3 and TRBJ2-1; TRBD2 matches 12 bases. This CDR3 comprises 18 residues. Trimming took 0 bases from V and 14 from J; bases not matched to a gene: 17. Per germline, CDR1 ENHRY and CDR2 SYGVKD. CDR3 DNA: TGTGCCATCAGTGAGTCGACTCTTTGGACTAGCGGGGAAAATAGAGAGTTCTTC. It is translated as CAISESTLWTSGENREFF.

On this clone: This CDR3 is also generated by other DNA sequences in the sample. The CDR3 DNA follows: TGTGCCAGCAGCTTGACAGCGTATAATTCACCCCTCCACTTT. Residues: CASSLTAYNSPLHF. V and J are TRBV5-4 and TRBJ1-6; D gene ambiguous. The CDR3 is 14 residues long. The germline CDR1 and CDR2 sequences are SGHNT and YYREEE (reference sequence). With 1 base removed from V and 4 bases from J, the gap between germline ends came to 6 bases. The complete variable domain, with remaining parts taken from reference TRBV5-4 and TRBJ1-6, reads ETGVTQSPTHLIKTRGQQVTLRCSSQSGHNTVSWYQQALGQGPQFIFQYYREEENGRGNFPPRFSGLQFPNYSSELNVNALELDDSALYLCASSLTAYNSPLHFGNGTRLTVT.